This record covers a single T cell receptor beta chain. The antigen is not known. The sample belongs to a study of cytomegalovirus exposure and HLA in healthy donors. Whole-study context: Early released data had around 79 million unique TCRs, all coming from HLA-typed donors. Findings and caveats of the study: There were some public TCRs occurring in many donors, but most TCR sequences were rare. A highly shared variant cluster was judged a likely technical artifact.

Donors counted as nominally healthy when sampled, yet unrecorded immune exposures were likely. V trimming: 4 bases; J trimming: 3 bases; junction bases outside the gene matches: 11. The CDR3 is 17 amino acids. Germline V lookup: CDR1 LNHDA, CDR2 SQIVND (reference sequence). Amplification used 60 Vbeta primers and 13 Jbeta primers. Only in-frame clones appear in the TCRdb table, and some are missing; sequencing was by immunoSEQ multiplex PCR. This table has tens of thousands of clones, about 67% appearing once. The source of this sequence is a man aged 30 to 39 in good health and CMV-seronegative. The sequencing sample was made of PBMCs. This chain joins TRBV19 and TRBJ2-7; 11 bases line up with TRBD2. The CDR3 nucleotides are TGTGCCAGTAGTAACCGCCATAGCGGGAGGGCCTTCTACGAGCAGTACTTC. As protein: CASSNRHSGRAFYEQYF.